This T cell receptor (beta chain) was captured in a study of blood T cell repertoires in COVID-19. Study information: Spain, Italy and the United States supplied samples that represented acute and convalescent COVID-19. In each case, the material was cDNA or gDNA derived from T cells, B-cell-depleted T cells, or PBMCs.

With 3 bases clipped from V and 3 bases from J, the junction kept 4 bases outside the gene matches. Germline V gives CDR1 SGDLS, CDR2 YYNGEE. There are 14 residues in the CDR3. In the original workflow: Researchers report that nucleated cell counts were estimated from reference gene primer amplification. The repertoire was sequenced with immunoSEQ multiplex PCR; TCRdb's copy has only in-frame clones and lacks some. That table furnishes V, J and clone size, whereas the DNA furnished D and trimming. The sample includes 75,000 to 90,000 clones, about 80% of them seen just once. This clone was picked up one time.

The source is a woman in her 70s with acute or convalescent COVID-19. The sample consisted of peripheral blood. The rearrangement joins TRBV9 to TRBJ1-1, with TRBD1 matching 8 bases. CDR3 sequence: CASSAGGSHTEAFF. CDR3 DNA sequence: TGTGCCAGCAGCGCAGGGGGCTCGCACACTGAAGCTTTCTTT.